This TCR beta chain originates from a study of shared clonotypes between healthy human individuals. Study-wide context: Each donor's CD8 memory used one plate, CD8 naive two, each CD4 subset three. The study's findings and limits: In contrast to clonotypes shared by all four donors, non-shared clonotypes had lower generation probabilities.

In the source study's methods: In the immunoSEQ data, sequences were junction-only and lacked quality scores, so filtering differed. Sequenced by immunoSEQ multiplex PCR; TCRdb stores in-frame clones only, minus some. That table furnishes V, J and clone size, whereas the DNA furnished D and trimming. The profile shows under 350,000 clones, over 75% of them singletons. In regard to this clone: The antigen is not known.

Germline V gives CDR1 PRHDT, CDR2 FYEKMQ (reference sequence). The CDR3 sequence is 13 residues long. With 1 base removed from V and 5 bases from J, the gap between germline ends came to 6 bases. The sequenced material came from memory CD8+ T cells sorted from blood. The subset is: CD45RO+ cells pooled with CCR7-negative TemRA cells. The chain couples TRBV13 to TRBJ2-1, with D unresolved. The source is a man aged 18 to 30 in good health. The CDR3 loop is CASSLEADNEQFF. Written as DNA, the CDR3 is TGTGCCAGCAGCTTAGAGGCAGACAATGAGCAGTTCTTC.